Listed below are T cell receptor beta chains from one sample, sequenced in a study of shared clonotypes between healthy human individuals. Assay: immunoSEQ multiplex PCR; the TCRdb copy retains only in-frame clones and omits some. The repertoire includes about 2.3 million clones, 85% to 95% of them detected once, and about 0.41% sits in the top ten. Sequencing used naive CD4+ T cells from PBMCs. The receptors originated from a young man in good health. Some clones in this sample may be carry-over from other donors' samples. The CDR3 runs from the conserved cysteine through the conserved F or W. D genes are given only for firm matches. Size is omitted from some rows. Given values are once, few, many or a class for expanded clones.

CDR3 protein	CDR3 DNA	clone size	J gene	CDR3 length	D gene	V gene
CASSSLQPQHF	TGTGCCAGCAGTTCCCTTCAGCCCCAGCATTTT	.	TRBJ1-5	11	.	TRBV6-5
CASSIGGLSNQPQHF	TGTGCCAGTAGTATTGGGGGGCTTAGCAATCAGCCCCAGCATTTT	.	TRBJ1-5	15	.	TRBV19
CAWQDKGQAGNTIYF	TGTGCCTGGCAAGACAAGGGACAGGCTGGAAACACCATATATTTT	.	TRBJ1-3	15	TRBD1	TRBV30
CASRGTGEGNEQFF	TGTGCCAGCAGGGGGACAGGGGAAGGCAATGAGCAGTTCTTC	.	TRBJ2-1	14	TRBD1	TRBV11-3
CATGLAGITDTQYF	TGTGCCACGGGACTAGCGGGGATCACAGATACGCAGTATTTT	.	TRBJ2-3	14	TRBD2	TRBV2
CASSPMGSGRDQETQYF	TGTGCCAGCAGTCCCATGGGTAGCGGGAGGGATCAAGAGACCCAGTACTTC	.	TRBJ2-5	17	TRBD2	TRBV27
CASSLIDSDTQYF	TGTGCCAGCAGCTTAATAGACTCAGATACGCAGTATTTT	.	TRBJ2-3	13	.	TRBV7-3
CASSPPAQYYGYTF	TGTGCCAGCAGCCCACCGGCACAGTACTATGGCTACACCTTC	.	TRBJ1-2	14	.	TRBV7-9
CASSLFGLAESTDTQYF	TGTGCCAGCAGTTTATTCGGACTAGCGGAAAGCACAGATACGCAGTATTTT	.	TRBJ2-3	17	TRBD2	TRBV27
CASSDRDGYTF	TGTGCCAGCAGCGACAGGGATGGCTACACCTTC	few	TRBJ1-2	11	TRBD1	TRBV28
CASSTDRVQTQYF	TGTGCCAGCTCAACGGACAGGGTGCAGACCCAGTACTTC	.	TRBJ2-5	13	TRBD1	TRBV18
CASRATTGANYEQYF	TGTGCCAGCAGGGCCACGACAGGGGCGAACTACGAGCAGTACTTC	.	TRBJ2-7	15	TRBD1	TRBV27
CASNNLGAEAFF	TGTGCCAGCAACAACCTGGGGGCTGAAGCTTTCTTT	.	TRBJ1-1	12	.	TRBV4-2
CASSLLQGLETQYF	TGTGCCAGCAGCTTATTACAGGGGTTGGAGACCCAGTACTTC	.	TRBJ2-5	14	TRBD1	TRBV7-2
CASRTPTTDEQYF	TGTGCCAGCAGGACACCCACGACGGACGAGCAGTACTTC	.	TRBJ2-7	13	.	TRBV28
CAAGVGENTEAFF	TGTGCCGCGGGGGTAGGGGAGAACACTGAAGCTTTCTTT	.	TRBJ1-1	13	.	TRBV10-3
CASRKTNTGELFF	TGTGCCAGCAGGAAAACGAACACCGGGGAGCTGTTTTTT	.	TRBJ2-2	13	.	TRBV2
CASRSRGQVKNIQYF	TGTGCCAGTAGGTCGAGGGGGCAAGTCAAAAACATTCAGTACTTC	.	TRBJ2-4	15	TRBD1	TRBV19
CATSSPRLFANTGELFF	TGTGCCACCTCTTCCCCCAGACTGTTCGCGAACACCGGGGAGCTGTTTTTT	.	TRBJ2-2	17	.	TRBV28
CASSVVGIASTDTQYF	TGTGCCAGCAGCGTAGTTGGTATAGCTAGCACAGATACGCAGTATTTT	.	TRBJ2-3	16	.	TRBV9
CASSEVWAGEQYF	TGTGCCAGCAGTGAAGTCTGGGCGGGCGAGCAGTACTTC	.	TRBJ2-7	13	.	TRBV2
CAWSVLGRNQETQYF	TGTGCCTGGAGTGTTCTTGGCCGTAACCAAGAGACCCAGTACTTC	.	TRBJ2-5	15	.	TRBV30
CASSSGLGGEKLFF	TGTGCCAGCAGTTCAGGATTGGGAGGCGAAAAACTGTTTTTT	.	TRBJ1-4	14	.	TRBV28
CASSLRAGGGTGELFF	TGTGCCAGCAGCTTGAGGGCGGGAGGCGGCACCGGGGAGCTGTTTTTT	.	TRBJ2-2	16	TRBD2	TRBV5-4
CASSLDSGTGELFF	TGCGCCAGCAGCTTGGACAGTGGGACCGGGGAGCTGTTTTTT	.	TRBJ2-2	14	.	TRBV5-1
CASLVGGAIERDYGYTF	TGTGCCAGTCTCGTCGGGGGCGCAATCGAGCGCGACTATGGCTACACCTTC	once	TRBJ1-2	17	.	TRBV28
CASLAGSEQFF	TGTGCCAGCCTAGCGGGATCTGAGCAGTTCTTC	.	TRBJ2-1	11	TRBD2	TRBV2
CASSGVLGRDRDYGYTF	TGTGCCAGCAGTGGGGTTTTGGGGAGGGACAGGGACTATGGCTACACCTTC	once	TRBJ1-2	17	TRBD1	TRBV6-1
CASSEMGVSYEQYF	TGTGCCAGCAGTGAAATGGGAGTATCCTACGAGCAGTACTTC	.	TRBJ2-7	14	.	TRBV6-1
CASSLQGPNYGYTF	TGTGCCAGCAGTTTACAGGGTCCTAACTATGGCTACACCTTC	once	TRBJ1-2	14	.	TRBV6-1
CASSVPGSYEQYF	TGCGCCAGCAGTGTTCCGGGGTCCTACGAGCAGTACTTC	.	TRBJ2-7	13	.	TRBV10-1
CASSFLGPRAGTLNF	TGTGCCAGCAGCTTCCTCGGACCAAGAGCGGGAACCTTAAACTTC	once	TRBJ2-7	15	TRBD2	TRBV7-2
CASSLSMFAGGSNQPQHF	TGTGCCAGCAGTTTATCGATGTTTGCAGGGGGCTCCAATCAGCCCCAGCATTTT	few	TRBJ1-5	18	TRBD1	TRBV27
CASSFRSSGSYNEQFF	TGTGCCAGCAGCTTTAGGTCTAGCGGGAGTTACAATGAGCAGTTCTTC	.	TRBJ2-1	16	TRBD2	TRBV7-2
CASSLVGGEQFF	TGTGCCAGCAGCTTAGTCGGGGGTGAGCAGTTCTTC	.	TRBJ2-1	12	.	TRBV7-2
CASSFGGLGYTGELFF	TGTGCCAGCAGCTTCGGGGGGCTCGGATACACCGGGGAGCTGTTTTTT	once	TRBJ2-2	16	.	TRBV5-4
CASSLIGSTEAFF	TGTGCCAGCAGCTTAATAGGAAGCACTGAAGCTTTCTTT	.	TRBJ1-1	13	.	TRBV11-3
CASSSSGNNQPQHF	TGTGCCAGTAGTAGCTCAGGCAACAATCAGCCCCAGCATTTT	.	TRBJ1-5	14	.	TRBV19
CASRGVNTEAFF	TGTGCCAGCAGGGGTGTTAACACTGAAGCTTTCTTT	.	TRBJ1-1	12	.	TRBV28
CASSLKWGTGGVDTQYF	TGTGCCAGCAGCTTAAAATGGGGGACAGGGGGCGTTGATACGCAGTATTTT	.	TRBJ2-3	17	TRBD1	TRBV7-3
CASSPRNVLANTGELFF	TGTGCCAGCTCACCACGTAACGTTTTAGCGAACACCGGGGAGCTGTTTTTT	.	TRBJ2-2	17	.	TRBV18
CASRDMNQETQYF	TGTGCCAGTAGAGACATGAACCAAGAGACCCAGTACTTC	.	TRBJ2-5	13	.	TRBV19
CASSLQGAQVEQYF	TGTGCCAGCAGCTTACAGGGGGCGCAAGTCGAGCAGTACTTC	.	TRBJ2-7	14	TRBD1	TRBV5-4
CASSARGTATGELFF	TGTGCCAGCAGCGCCCGAGGGACAGCCACCGGGGAGCTGTTTTTT	.	TRBJ2-2	15	TRBD1	TRBV9
CASSLGRLQETQYF	TGTGCCAGCAGCTTAGGACGGCTACAAGAGACCCAGTACTTC	.	TRBJ2-5	14	.	TRBV11-2
CASSQVAQETQYF	TGTGCCAGCAGCCAAGTGGCCCAAGAGACCCAGTACTTC	.	TRBJ2-5	13	.	TRBV14
CASSWGLAGGPETQYF	TGTGCCAGCAGCTGGGGACTAGCGGGAGGGCCGGAGACCCAGTACTTC	.	TRBJ2-5	16	TRBD2	TRBV7-3
CASSARHVGYTF	TGTGCCAGCAGCGCCCGCCACGTGGGCTACACCTTC	once	TRBJ1-2	12	.	TRBV7-9